Listed here are 16 T cell receptor beta chains from one sample, sequenced in a study of Graves' ophthalmopathy and Graves' hyperthyroidism. Amplified material comprised TCR beta CDR3 regions derived from RNA transcripts. Amplification began with first-round RT-PCR using HTBI primers, then second-round multiplex PCR was performed. Via MiXCR, TCRdb re-called the multiplex PCR reads, giving one row per CDR3 protein. The data hold over a million distinct CDR3 sequences, with about 36% observed a single time. What was sequenced was peripheral blood or thyroid tissue (not recorded which). Receptors were obtained from an adult man with Graves' hyperthyroidism.

This clonotype was detected a few times. V usage is TRBV6-5 and J usage is TRBJ2-7, with D tentatively TRBD2 (6 bases). The ends were cut back, 11 bases at V and 1 base at J, with 18 bases in the middle. CDR1 and CDR2 (germline): MNHEY, SVGAGI. The length of the CDR3 is 14 residues. The CDR3 protein is CASDWWGGSYEQYF. DNA for the CDR3: TGTGCCTCCGACTGGTGGGGAGGATCCTACGAGCAGTACTTC.

A few counts support this clonotype. CDR3 in DNA: TGTGCCAGCAGTCCCCGGTTAGGGGCCAACGTCCTGACTTTC. It specifies CASSPRLGANVLTF. This chain uses TRBV6-6 with TRBJ2-6; D not resolved. The CDR3 loop spans 14 amino acids. Germline assignment: CDR1 MNHNY and CDR2 SVGAGI (reference sequence). V lost 5 bases, J lost 4 bases, and 9 bases lay in between.

In this sample, this clonotype turned up once. A much more abundant neighbour one base away suggests this may be a read error. The chain carries TRBV13 and TRBJ2-5; D not resolved. The CDR3 is 12 residues long. Germline loops: CDR1 PRHDT, CDR2 FYEKMQ (reference sequence). CDR3 DNA sequence: TGTGCCAGCAGCCTACCGCTTGAGACCCAGTGCTTC. Its translation is CASSLPLETQCF. Complete variable domain (other parts from reference TRBV13 and TRBJ2-5): AAGVIQSPRHLIKEKRETATLKCYPIPRHDTVYWYQQGPGQDPQFLISFYEKMQSDKGSIPDRFSAQQFSDYHSELNMSSLELGDSALYFCASSLPLETQCFGPGTRLLVL.

In this sample, this clonotype turned up a few times. The gene calls are TRBV11-2 and TRBJ1-5; no definite D call. This CDR3 is built from 15 residues. In germline, CDR1 is SGHAT, CDR2 FQNNGV. With 0 bases removed from V and 6 bases from J, the gap between germline ends came to 12 bases. The CDR3 reads CASSLDYLIVQPQHF. CDR3 nucleotide sequence: TGTGCCAGCAGCTTAGACTACCTCATCGTTCAGCCCCAGCATTTT.

V usage is TRBV7-2 and J usage is TRBJ1-6; no clear D gene. CDR1 SGHTA and CDR2 FQGNSA come from the germline V gene. V shed 0 bases and J shed 10 bases, with 10 bases lying between them. The CDR3 covers 14 residues. This CDR3 reads CASSLAGYGSPLHF. The DNA of the CDR3 is TGTGCCAGCAGCTTAGCAGGGTACGGCTCACCCCTCCACTTT.

V is TRBV25-1 and J is TRBJ1-2; D remains ambiguous. Trimming stripped 6 bases from V and 5 bases from J, with 22 bases between. The CDR3 spans 16 residues. Germline values: CDR1 MGHDK, CDR2 SYGVNS. For the CDR3, the DNA is TGTGCCAGCAGCGTTGACGGGTGGGCCATCAGTTATGGCTACACCTTC. This gives the protein CASSVDGWAISYGYTF.

This clonotype was seen repeatedly, ten times or more. The chain has TRBV10-2 and TRBJ1-1; unclear D gene. Germline lookup yields CDR1 WSHSY and CDR2 SAAADI. CDR3 length: 14 amino acids. V lost 1 base to trimming and J lost 1 base, with 7 bases between them. CDR3 bases: TGCGCCAGCAGTGAGTATGCAGGGAACACTGAAGCTTTCTTT. It encodes CASSEYAGNTEAFF.

For this clonotype: A read error may be the cause here, since a much bigger clone is one base away. J is TRBJ2-5 and V is TRBV7-8; possibly TRBD1 or TRBD2 for D (5 bases each). Germline V gene lookup returns CDR1 SGHVS and CDR2 FQNEAQ. The CDR3 totals 15 residues. Trimming stripped 6 bases from V and 5 bases from J, with 19 bases between. In nucleotides, the CDR3 is TGTGCCAGCAGGTCACCCCGGGGCAGGCGGGAGACCCAGTACTTC. This encodes CASRSPRGRRETQYF.

J is TRBJ1-2 and V is TRBV5-1; TRBD1 aligns across 9 bases. The V gene's germline CDR1 is SGHRS and CDR2 YFSETQ. With V trimmed by 4 bases and J by 2 bases, 6 bases remained unmatched. CDR3 length equals 15 residues. Here the CDR3 DNA reads TGCGCCAGCAGCGGGACAGGGCCTGCAAACTATGGCTACACCTTC. Translating gives CASSGTGPANYGYTF. The full variable domain, completed using reference TRBV5-1 and TRBJ1-2, is KAGVTQTPRYLIKTRGQQVTLSCSPISGHRSVSWYQQTPGQGLQFLFEYFSETQRNKGNFPGRFSGRQFSNSRSEMNVSTLELGDSALYLCASSGTGPANYGYTFGSGTRLTVV.

This clonotype was detected only a few times. The germline gene is not matched at one end of the junction; a read error may be the cause. The chain uses TRBV20-1 and TRBJ2-2, with a tentative D call TRBD2 (5 bases). The CDR3 length is 14 residues. Germline V gene data show CDR1 as DFQATT and CDR2 as SNEGSKA (reference sequence). CDR3: CSALLTQNTGKLFF. The CDR3 DNA is TGCAGTGCTCTGTTGACTCAGAACACCGGGAAGCTGTTTTTT.

This clonotype was found many times. The chain uses TRBV7-6 and TRBJ2-5, with 11 bases that match TRBD2. J lost 5 bases, V lost 1 base, and 6 bases had no gene match. CDR1 is SGHVS and CDR2 is FNYEAQ in the germline V gene. This CDR3 region has 16 residues. DNA for the CDR3: TGTGCCAGCAGCTTAGTTACTAGCGGGAGTGCGGAGACCCAGTACTTC. It specifies CASSLVTSGSAETQYF.

This clonotype was seen many times. The chain uses TRBV7-2 and TRBJ1-1; D gene uncertain. This CDR3 spans 12 amino acids. V was pared by 5 bases and J by 3 bases, with 7 bases between. Per the germline V gene, CDR1 is SGHTA and CDR2 is FQGNSA. The CDR3 DNA reads TGTGCCAGCAGCATGACCCACACTGAAGCTTTCTTT. Its protein product is CASSMTHTEAFF.

V is TRBV13 and J is TRBJ1-1; 11 nucleotides agree with TRBD1. This CDR3 spans 17 amino acids. The V and J ends lost 5 bases and 4 bases, in that order; junction bases with no gene match: 12. CDR1 PRHDT and CDR2 FYEKMQ come from the germline V gene (reference sequence). The CDR3 region is CASSLGQGAVLSTEAFF. The CDR3 DNA sequence: TGTGCCAGCAGCCTCGGACAGGGGGCGGTTTTAAGCACTGAAGCTTTCTTT. The full variable domain, with the rest looked up from reference TRBV13 and TRBJ1-1, is AAGVIQSPRHLIKEKRETATLKCYPIPRHDTVYWYQQGPGQDPQFLISFYEKMQSDKGSIPDRFSAQQFSDYHSELNMSSLELGDSALYFCASSLGQGAVLSTEAFFGQGTRLTVV.

This clonotype was seen only once. The chain recombines TRBV20-1 with TRBJ2-7; 9 bases map to TRBD1. The CDR3 runs to 12 residues. V was clipped by 5 bases and J by 6 bases; unmatched bases: 5. Germline V gene sequence: CDR1 DFQATT, CDR2 SNEGSKA (reference sequence). CDR3 coding DNA: TGCAGTGCTCTGGGACAGGGCTTCGAGCAGTACTTC. This sequence encodes CSALGQGFEQYF.

This clonotype was picked up a small number of times. The V and J genes are TRBV6-5 and TRBJ2-5, with a weak D call TRBD1 (5 bases). The CDR3 totals 14 residues. Trimming pared 0 bases from V and 4 bases from J, leaving 9 bases between. Germline-derived CDR1 and CDR2 are MNHEY and SVGAGI. CDR3 residues: CASSYSYGAETQYF. For the CDR3, the DNA is TGTGCCAGCAGTTACTCTTATGGGGCAGAGACCCAGTACTTC.

CDR3 protein: CASSLERDQPQQYF. CDR3 in DNA: TGCGCCAGCAGCTTGGAACGGGATCAGCCCCAGCAGTACTTC. The chain combines TRBV5-1 with TRBJ2-7; the D gene is possibly TRBD2 (5 bases). V lost 0 bases, J lost 8 bases, and 15 bases lay in between. This CDR3 spans 14 amino acids. Germline CDR1 reads SGHRS; CDR2 reads YFSETQ.